This TCR beta chain stems from a study of CD8 T cells in ankylosing spondylitis. This clonotype was counted ten times or more. V lost 2 bases and J lost 1, with 3 bases in between. The CDR3 runs 12 residues. The V gene's germline CDR1 is SGHRS and CDR2 YFSETQ. TCRdb processed the 5' RACE reads anew with MiXCR; each CDR3 protein has one entry. Altogether approximately 100,000 distinct CDR3 sequences are present, 7.5% to 9% being singletons, with the ten largest covering roughly 9.9%. Sequenced: blood, either unsorted or a sorted T cell fraction (not recorded which). The rearrangement uses TRBV5-1 and TRBJ2-5; D ambiguous. The TCR comes from a male donor with ankylosing spondylitis or in good health (not recorded which). The CDR3 sequence: CASSLIQETQYF. Here the CDR3 DNA reads TGCGCCAGCAGCTTAATCCAAGAGACCCAGTACTTC. Combining the CDR3 with reference TRBV5-1 and TRBJ2-5 gives the whole variable domain KAGVTQTPRYLIKTRGQQVTLSCSPISGHRSVSWYQQTPGQGLQFLFEYFSETQRNKGNFPGRFSGRQFSNSRSEMNVSTLELGDSALYLCASSLIQETQYFGPGTRLLVL.